A selection of T cell receptor beta chains follows, all from one sample in a study of blood T cell repertoires in COVID-19. TCRdb's copy holds only in-frame clones and misses some; the assay was immunoSEQ multiplex PCR. The table includes 29,000 or so clones, more than 70% detected once. The sample consisted of peripheral blood. The source is a man older than 75 with active COVID-19. Both conserved end residues are part of each CDR3. D genes are given only for firm matches. Some rows mark clone size as missing; the rest say once, few, many or name a class of expanded clone.

clone_size | j_call | d_call | v_call | cdr3_nt | cdr3_aa
- | TRBJ2-7 | - | TRBV28 | TGTGCCAGCAGACAGGACAGCCCCTACGAGCAGTACTTC | CASRQDSPYEQYF
- | TRBJ2-2 | - | TRBV9 | TGTGCCAGCAGCGGACTAGGCACCGGGGAGCTGTTTTTT | CASSGLGTGELFF
- | TRBJ1-6 | TRBD1 | TRBV10-2 | TGCGCCAGCAGTGAGTCAGGGGCAGGGGGTAGTTCACCCCTCCACTTT | CASSESGAGGSSPLHF
- | TRBJ2-3 | TRBD2 | TRBV4-2 | TGTGCCAGCAGCCAAGATGGGGCGGGACTAGCGGCCACAGATACGCAGTATTTT | CASSQDGAGLAATDTQYF
- | TRBJ2-1 | TRBD2 | TRBV4-1 | TGCGCCAGCAGCCCTCAAAGTAGCGGGGGTTTCTCCTACAATGAGCAGTTCTTC | CASSPQSSGGFSYNEQFF
- | TRBJ2-6 | - | TRBV5-4 | TGTGCCAGCAGCTTGGGCAGGGAGGCTGGGGCCAACGTCCTGACTTTC | CASSLGREAGANVLTF
- | TRBJ2-3 | - | TRBV5-1 | TGCGCCAGCAGCTTGGGGCAGTTCGGCACAGATACGCAGTATTTT | CASSLGQFGTDTQYF
- | TRBJ2-1 | TRBD2 | TRBV7-9 | TGTGCCAGCAGCTTAGCGCTTGGCGGGGGGACCACTAAATACAATGAGCAGTTCTTC | CASSLALGGGTTKYNEQFF
- | TRBJ2-5 | TRBD2 | TRBV5-1 | TGCGCCAGCAGCTTGGGTCATCTCGGGGGGGAGACCCAGTACTTC | CASSLGHLGGETQYF
- | TRBJ2-1 | TRBD2 | TRBV6-5 | TGTGCCAGCAGTTACCCGACTAGCGGGGTGAATGAGCAGTTCTTC | CASSYPTSGVNEQFF
- | TRBJ2-7 | TRBD1 | TRBV16 | TGTGCCAGCAGCCCGCAGGCACAGGGGAACGAGCAGTACTTC | CASSPQAQGNEQYF
- | TRBJ2-7 | - | TRBV6-6 | TGTGCCAGCAGTTACGGAGTGATCTACGAGCAGTACTTC | CASSYGVIYEQYF
- | TRBJ1-1 | - | TRBV18 | TGTGCCAGCTCACCACCGAACGACAGGTTGAACACTGAAGCTTTCTTT | CASSPPNDRLNTEAFF
- | TRBJ1-4 | TRBD1 | TRBV4-1 | TGCGCCAGCAGCCAAGCCGGGACAGGGAGTAATGAAAAACTGTTTTTT | CASSQAGTGSNEKLFF
once | TRBJ2-7 | - | TRBV7-9 | TGTGCCAGCAGCTTCGGGACACCGTCCTACGAGCAGTACTTC | CASSFGTPSYEQYF
- | TRBJ2-7 | TRBD1 | TRBV28 | TGTGCCAGCAGGGGACAGGGCTCCTACGAGCAGTACTTC | CASRGQGSYEQYF
- | TRBJ2-7 | - | TRBV6-5 | TGTGCCAGCACCCTGGTAGCGGCCTACGAGCAGTACTTC | CASTLVAAYEQYF
- | TRBJ2-7 | TRBD1 | TRBV27 | TGTGCCAGCAGTGACCGGGCAGGGGGCCTTCAAAGCTCCTACGAGCAGTACTTC | CASSDRAGGLQSSYEQYF
- | TRBJ1-2 | - | TRBV19 | TGTGCCAGTAGTACCTCCGGGGGGGAAGGCTACACCTTC | CASSTSGGEGYTF
- | TRBJ2-1 | TRBD2 | TRBV10-3 | TGTGCCATCAGTACTAGCGGGGATGAGCAGTTCTTC | CAISTSGDEQFF
- | TRBJ2-2 | TRBD1 | TRBV4-1 | TGCGCCAGCAGCCAATTCTCTTTTGGGGCAGGGGGCAAAGGCGGGGAGCTGTTTTTT | CASSQFSFGAGGKGGELFF
- | TRBJ2-5 | TRBD2 | TRBV6-5 | TGTGCCAGCAGTTACGGGAGCGGGGGAGGACAAGAGACCCAGTACTTC | CASSYGSGGGQETQYF
- | TRBJ1-2 | - | TRBV6-5 | TGTGCCAGCAGTTACTCTTCGGGCGCGGGCTATGGCTACACCTTC | CASSYSSGAGYGYTF
- | TRBJ2-5 | TRBD1 | TRBV10-1 | TGCGCCAGCAGTGGCGGACAGGGTCGAGAGACCCAGTACTTC | CASSGGQGRETQYF
- | TRBJ2-7 | - | TRBV7-6 | TGTGCCAGCAGCTTAGAAGGGACAACCTACGAGCAGTACTTC | CASSLEGTTYEQYF
- | TRBJ1-6 | - | TRBV6-1 | TGTGCCAGCAGTGAAGCTAGTCAAGGGGTCAATTCACCCCTCCACTTT | CASSEASQGVNSPLHF
- | TRBJ1-2 | - | TRBV7-9 | TGTGCCGTCGGAAACAGGGATGGCTACACCTTC | CAVGNRDGYTF
- | TRBJ2-7 | TRBD2 | TRBV9 | TGTGCCAGCAGCGTACGGTTGGGAGGGATCTACGAGCAGTACTTC | CASSVRLGGIYEQYF
- | TRBJ2-2 | TRBD2 | TRBV5-1 | TGCGCCAGCAGCGTCCTAGCGGGGGGCAACACCGGGGAGCTGTTTTTT | CASSVLAGGNTGELFF
- | TRBJ2-2 | TRBD1 | TRBV19 | TGTGCCAGTAGTAAACGGGACAGGGGGGGAAGCGGGGAGCTGTTTTTT | CASSKRDRGGSGELFF
- | TRBJ2-1 | - | TRBV5-1 | TGCGCCAGCAGCTTATCGGGACAAGGTGAGCAGTTCTTC | CASSLSGQGEQFF
- | TRBJ1-4 | - | TRBV18 | TGTGCCAGCTCACCGGGCGTCACGCAGAAACTGTTTTTT | CASSPGVTQKLFF
- | TRBJ2-1 | TRBD2 | TRBV7-2 | TGTGCCAGCAGCACCGGGTGGGGGGGACCCTACAATGAGCAGTTCTTC | CASSTGWGGPYNEQFF
- | TRBJ2-1 | - | TRBV7-2 | TGTGCCAGCAGCTTATCCGGGGTCTCCTACAATGAGCAGTTCTTC | CASSLSGVSYNEQFF
- | TRBJ2-3 | - | TRBV29-1 | TGCGGAGGGGCAGGAGTCCTTACGGAAAACACAGATACGCAGTATTTT | CGGAGVLTENTDTQYF
- | TRBJ2-5 | TRBD2 | TRBV11-3 | TGTGCCAGCAGCTGGGGGACTAGCGGGGCGGGGGAGACCCAGTACTTC | CASSWGTSGAGETQYF
- | TRBJ2-3 | - | TRBV12-2 | TGTGCAAGTCGCCCACCGACTAGCGGACTCACAGATACGCAGTATTTT | CASRPPTSGLTDTQYF
medium-sized | TRBJ2-2 | TRBD2 | TRBV19 | TGTGCCAGTACCACCGGGGGGGCCTTTAGCACCGGGGAGCTGTTTTTT | CASTTGGAFSTGELFF
- | TRBJ2-5 | TRBD2 | TRBV4-1 | TGCGCCAGCAGCCAGGCCGGGACTAGCGGCTCAGAGACCCAGTACTTC | CASSQAGTSGSETQYF
- | TRBJ1-2 | TRBD1 | TRBV4-1 | TGCGCCAGCAGCCAATTAGACAGGGATTACGGTGGCTACACCTTC | CASSQLDRDYGGYTF
- | TRBJ2-7 | TRBD1 | TRBV15 | TGTGCCACCAGCAGAGATCTAAAAGGGGGGACAGGGAACTACGAGCAGTACTTC | CATSRDLKGGTGNYEQYF
once | TRBJ1-6 | - | TRBV19 | TGTGCCAGTAGTACACCAGGGAAACCCCTCCACTTT | CASSTPGKPLHF
few | TRBJ1-5 | - | TRBV7-4 | TGTGCCAGCAGCTTAGGAGCGGGGGCTGGTAGCAATCAGCCCCAGCATTTT | CASSLGAGAGSNQPQHF
- | TRBJ1-4 | - | TRBV3-1/TRBV3-2 | TGTGCCAGCAGCCAGGGCGCAACTAATGAAAAACTGTTTTTT | CASSQGATNEKLFF